This section outlines one T cell receptor beta chain sequence together with its context. Its antigen is currently unknown. This entry comes from a study of spatial heterogeneity in lung cancer. Turning to the study itself: Taken at a median of approximately two years after resection, follow-up PBMC samples underwent sequencing when available.

Study observations and caveats: In blood, ubiquitous expanded tumor TCRs appeared more at resection than follow-up.

Per germline, CDR1 LNHDA and CDR2 SQIVND (reference sequence). V shed 5 bases and J shed 6 bases, with 8 bases lying between them. CDR3 length: 11 residues. TCRdb itself ran the 5' RACE reads through MiXCR, one entry per CDR3 protein. The repertoire consists of 50,000 or so distinct CDR3 sequences, with approximately 10% occurring once and the leading ten covering under 35%. The time point: blood at routine non-recurrence follow-up after resection. The chain links TRBV19 to TRBJ2-7; tentatively, D is TRBD1 or TRBD2 (5 bases each). The sequence came from a male donor with early-stage non-small cell lung cancer. The material sequenced was PBMCs, taken at follow-up. Here the CDR3 DNA reads TGTGCCAGTAGTCTGGGGGTCGAGCAGTACTTC. Residues: CASSLGVEQYF.